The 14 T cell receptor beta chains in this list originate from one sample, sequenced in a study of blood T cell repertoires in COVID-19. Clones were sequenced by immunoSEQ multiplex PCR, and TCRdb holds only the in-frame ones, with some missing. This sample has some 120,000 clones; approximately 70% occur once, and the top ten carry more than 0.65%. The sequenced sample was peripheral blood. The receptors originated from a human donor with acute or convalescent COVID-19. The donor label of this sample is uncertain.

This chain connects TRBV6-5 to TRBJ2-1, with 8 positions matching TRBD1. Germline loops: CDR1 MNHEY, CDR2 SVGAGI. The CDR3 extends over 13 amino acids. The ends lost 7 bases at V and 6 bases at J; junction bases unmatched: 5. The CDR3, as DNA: TGTGCCAGCATCGGGACAGGCCCCAATGAGCAGTTCTTC. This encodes CASIGTGPNEQFF.

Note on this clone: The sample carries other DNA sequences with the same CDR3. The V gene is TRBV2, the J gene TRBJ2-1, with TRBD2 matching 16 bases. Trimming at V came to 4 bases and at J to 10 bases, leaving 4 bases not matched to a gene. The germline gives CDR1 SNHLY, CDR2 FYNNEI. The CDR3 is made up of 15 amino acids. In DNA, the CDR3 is TGTGCCAGCAGTGTCGGGACTAGCGGGGGGGAGGAGCAGTTCTTC. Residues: CASSVGTSGGEEQFF.

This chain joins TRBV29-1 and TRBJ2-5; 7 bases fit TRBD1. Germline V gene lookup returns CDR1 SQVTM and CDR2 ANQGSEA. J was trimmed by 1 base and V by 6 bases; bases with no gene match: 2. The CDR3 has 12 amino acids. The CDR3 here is CSVGTAQETQYF. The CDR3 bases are TGCAGCGTAGGGACAGCCCAAGAGACCCAGTACTTC.

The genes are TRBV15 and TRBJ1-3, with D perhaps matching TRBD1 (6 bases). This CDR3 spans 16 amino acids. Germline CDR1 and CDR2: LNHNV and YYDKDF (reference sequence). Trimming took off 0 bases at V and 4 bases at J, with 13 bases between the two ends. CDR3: CATSRDTAGVGNTIYF. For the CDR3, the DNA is TGTGCCACCAGCAGAGATACGGCAGGGGTAGGAAACACCATATATTTT.

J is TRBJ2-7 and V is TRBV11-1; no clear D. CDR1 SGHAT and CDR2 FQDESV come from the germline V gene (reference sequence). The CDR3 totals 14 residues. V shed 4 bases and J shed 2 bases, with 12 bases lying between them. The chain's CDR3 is CASSWASGAYEQYF. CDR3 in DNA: TGTGCCAGCAGCTGGGCGTCTGGTGCCTACGAGCAGTACTTC.

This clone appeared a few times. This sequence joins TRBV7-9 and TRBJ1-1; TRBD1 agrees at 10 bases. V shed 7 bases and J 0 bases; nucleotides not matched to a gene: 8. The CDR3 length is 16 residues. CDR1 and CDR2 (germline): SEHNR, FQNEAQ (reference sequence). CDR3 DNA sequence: TGTGCCAGCACCGAGGGGACAGGGGCGTTGAACACTGAAGCTTTCTTT. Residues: CASTEGTGALNTEAFF.

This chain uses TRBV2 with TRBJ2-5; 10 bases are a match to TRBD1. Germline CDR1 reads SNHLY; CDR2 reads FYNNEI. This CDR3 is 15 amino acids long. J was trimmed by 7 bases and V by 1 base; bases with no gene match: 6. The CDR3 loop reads CASSEETGGAGTQYF. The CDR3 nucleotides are TGTGCCAGCAGTGAAGAGACAGGGGGCGCGGGGACCCAGTACTTC.

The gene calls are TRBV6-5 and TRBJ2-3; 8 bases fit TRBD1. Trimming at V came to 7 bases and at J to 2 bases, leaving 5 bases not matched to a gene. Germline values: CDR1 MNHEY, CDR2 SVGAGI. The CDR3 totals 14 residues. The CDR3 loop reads CASTQGAHTDTQYF. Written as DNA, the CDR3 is TGTGCCAGCACCCAGGGGGCGCACACAGATACGCAGTATTTT.

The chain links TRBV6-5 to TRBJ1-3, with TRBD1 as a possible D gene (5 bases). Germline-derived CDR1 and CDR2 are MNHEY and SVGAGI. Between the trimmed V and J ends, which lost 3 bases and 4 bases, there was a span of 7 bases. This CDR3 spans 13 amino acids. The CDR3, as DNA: TGTGCCAGCAGTTATAACAGGGGAAACACCATATATTTT. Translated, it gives CASSYNRGNTIYF.

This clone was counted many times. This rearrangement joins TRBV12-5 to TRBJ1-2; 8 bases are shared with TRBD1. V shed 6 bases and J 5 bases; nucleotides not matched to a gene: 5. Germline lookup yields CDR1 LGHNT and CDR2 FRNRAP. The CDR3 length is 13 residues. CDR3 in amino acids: CASGRGQAYGYTF. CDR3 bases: TGTGCTAGTGGCAGGGGACAGGCGTATGGCTACACCTTC.

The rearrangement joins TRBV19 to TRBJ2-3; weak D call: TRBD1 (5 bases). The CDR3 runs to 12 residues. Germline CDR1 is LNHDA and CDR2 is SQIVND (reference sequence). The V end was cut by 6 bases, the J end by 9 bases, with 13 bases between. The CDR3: CASSAGITTQYF. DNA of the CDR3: TGTGCCAGTAGCGCAGGGATAACGACGCAGTATTTT.

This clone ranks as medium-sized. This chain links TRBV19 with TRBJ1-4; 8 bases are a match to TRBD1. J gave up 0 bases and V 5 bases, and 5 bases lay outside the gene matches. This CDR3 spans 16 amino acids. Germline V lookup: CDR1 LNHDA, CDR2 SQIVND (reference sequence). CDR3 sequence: CASSFRTGTTNEKLFF. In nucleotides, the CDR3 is TGTGCCAGTAGTTTCCGGACAGGGACAACTAATGAAAAACTGTTTTTT.

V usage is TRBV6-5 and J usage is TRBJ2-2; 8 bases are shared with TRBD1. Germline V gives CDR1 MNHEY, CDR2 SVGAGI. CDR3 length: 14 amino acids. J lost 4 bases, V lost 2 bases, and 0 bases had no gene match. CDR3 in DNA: TGTGCCAGCAGTTACGACAGGGGCACCGGGGAGCTGTTTTTT. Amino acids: CASSYDRGTGELFF.

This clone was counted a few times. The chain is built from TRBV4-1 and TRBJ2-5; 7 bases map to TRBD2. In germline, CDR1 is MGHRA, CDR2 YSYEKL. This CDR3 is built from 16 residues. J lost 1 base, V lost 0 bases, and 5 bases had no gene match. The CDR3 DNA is TGCGCCAGCAGCCAAGATCAAGCGGGGCCCCAAGAGACCCAGTACTTC. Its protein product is CASSQDQAGPQETQYF.